These T cell receptor beta chains were read from a single sample in a study of response to subunit inactivated influenza vaccine. TCRdb re-analysed the RT-PCR reads in MiXCR, keeping a single row per CDR3 protein. The data hold more than 450,000 distinct CDR3 sequences, with 10% to 15% observed a single time. Sample: PBMCs from blood, taken on the day of vaccination. These receptors were taken from a man between 50 and 59 years old who received an inactivated influenza vaccine. The conserved cysteine and the conserved F or W are not part of the CDR3 here.

CDR3 length: 11; V gene: TRBV5-1; J gene: TRBJ2-1; CDR3 protein: ASQDSTYNEQF
CDR3 length: 13; V gene: TRBV5-1; J gene: TRBJ2-1; CDR3 protein: ASSLGTSGNNEQF
CDR3 length: 15; V gene: TRBV5-1; J gene: TRBJ2-5; CDR3 protein: ASSLGGREPTAETQY
CDR3 length: 14; V gene: TRBV6-5; J gene: TRBJ1-1; CDR3 protein: ASSYSVAILNTEAF
CDR3 length: 14; V gene: TRBV4-1; J gene: TRBJ2-5; CDR3 protein: ASSQDRTGIQETQY
CDR3 length: 12; V gene: TRBV7-2; J gene: TRBJ2-7; CDR3 protein: ARPKGGVRYEQY
CDR3 length: 11; V gene: TRBV7-8; J gene: TRBJ2-1; CDR3 protein: ASSVTKNNEQF
CDR3 length: 11; V gene: TRBV6-2/TRBV6-3; J gene: TRBJ1-2; CDR3 protein: ASSYGAYPRYT
CDR3 length: 16; V gene: TRBV11-2; J gene: TRBJ2-3; CDR3 protein: ASSLQGSGTGSTDTQY
CDR3 length: 11; V gene: TRBV7-3; J gene: TRBJ2-2; CDR3 protein: ASSSVPTGELF
CDR3 length: 14; V gene: TRBV3-1; J gene: TRBJ2-6; CDR3 protein: ASSQTHRAGANVLT
CDR3 length: 12; V gene: TRBV25-1; J gene: TRBJ2-7; CDR3 protein: ASSEWDSSYEQY
CDR3 length: 12; V gene: TRBV10-3; J gene: TRBJ1-1; CDR3 protein: ATRHQTGGAFAF
CDR3 length: 16; V gene: TRBV29-1; J gene: TRBJ2-5; CDR3 protein: SVDGTPGTSANQETQY
CDR3 length: 13; V gene: TRBV5-1; J gene: TRBJ2-7; CDR3 protein: ASSKGPGGFYEQY
CDR3 length: 10; V gene: TRBV20-1; J gene: TRBJ2-2; CDR3 protein: SARDVSGELF
CDR3 length: 9; V gene: TRBV29-1; J gene: TRBJ1-2; CDR3 protein: SVGGALGYT
CDR3 length: 13; V gene: TRBV27; J gene: TRBJ2-7; CDR3 protein: ASSLGGPGPYEQY
CDR3 length: 11; V gene: TRBV29-1; J gene: TRBJ2-7; CDR3 protein: SVTKTASYEQY
CDR3 length: 12; V gene: TRBV29-1; J gene: TRBJ2-5; CDR3 protein: SVGGASRWETQY
CDR3 length: 13; V gene: TRBV4-2; J gene: TRBJ2-3; CDR3 protein: ASSQEIQTGDTQY
CDR3 length: 12; V gene: TRBV7-9; J gene: TRBJ2-7; CDR3 protein: ASRRGTTAYEQY
CDR3 length: 10; V gene: TRBV13; J gene: TRBJ1-5; CDR3 protein: ASSFQGQPQH
CDR3 length: 12; V gene: TRBV20-1; J gene: TRBJ2-3; CDR3 protein: SANLAASTDTQY
CDR3 length: 14; V gene: TRBV5-1; J gene: TRBJ2-1; CDR3 protein: ASSLLGPTDYNEQF
CDR3 length: 13; V gene: TRBV15; J gene: TRBJ2-7; CDR3 protein: ATSRAGVSSYEQY
CDR3 length: 15; V gene: TRBV11-2; J gene: TRBJ2-5; CDR3 protein: ASSLVKLAGGQETQY
CDR3 length: 13; V gene: TRBV25-1; J gene: TRBJ2-5; CDR3 protein: ASSVGAGARETQY
CDR3 length: 7; V gene: TRBV6-1; J gene: TRBJ1-2; CDR3 protein: ASSTAST
CDR3 length: 11; V gene: TRBV20-1; J gene: TRBJ2-7; CDR3 protein: SATGKLLYEQY
CDR3 length: 12; V gene: TRBV7-2; J gene: TRBJ2-2; CDR3 protein: ASSRYLDAGELF
CDR3 length: 14; V gene: TRBV4-3; J gene: TRBJ2-3; CDR3 protein: ASSQSGLATADTQY
CDR3 length: 16; V gene: TRBV11-1; J gene: TRBJ2-3; CDR3 protein: ASSSKVRLAGVQGTQY
CDR3 length: 11; V gene: TRBV12-3/TRBV12-4; J gene: TRBJ1-5; CDR3 protein: ASSLESNQPQH
CDR3 length: 11; V gene: TRBV5-1; J gene: TRBJ2-1; CDR3 protein: ASSLVVNNEQF
CDR3 length: 16; V gene: TRBV19; J gene: TRBJ2-2; CDR3 protein: ASSIARTRLAYTGELF
CDR3 length: 13; V gene: TRBV28; J gene: TRBJ2-7; CDR3 protein: ASSSGAASSYEQY
CDR3 length: 10; V gene: TRBV12-3/TRBV12-4; J gene: TRBJ1-4; CDR3 protein: ARDPTNEKLF
CDR3 length: 11; V gene: TRBV12-3/TRBV12-4; J gene: TRBJ1-4; CDR3 protein: ASSLAPEVKLF
CDR3 length: 12; V gene: TRBV20-1; J gene: TRBJ2-2; CDR3 protein: SASRLAVGGELF
CDR3 length: 9; V gene: TRBV2; J gene: TRBJ2-2; CDR3 protein: AILKTGELF
CDR3 length: 13; V gene: TRBV12-3/TRBV12-4; J gene: TRBJ1-6; CDR3 protein: ASSPDSGGASPLH
CDR3 length: 11; V gene: TRBV3-1; J gene: TRBJ1-2; CDR3 protein: ASSQSVDYGYT
CDR3 length: 13; V gene: TRBV6-2/TRBV6-3; J gene: TRBJ2-5; CDR3 protein: ASSSTGTGAETQY
CDR3 length: 11; V gene: TRBV7-9; J gene: TRBJ1-2; CDR3 protein: ASTLDPPYGYT
CDR3 length: 13; V gene: TRBV5-1; J gene: TRBJ1-5; CDR3 protein: ASSPMGGVRQPQH
CDR3 length: 15; V gene: TRBV12-3/TRBV12-4; J gene: TRBJ2-7; CDR3 protein: ASSPPEGRGDFYEQY
CDR3 length: 14; V gene: TRBV7-2; J gene: TRBJ2-1; CDR3 protein: ASSPAWGGSYNEQF